The 19 T cell receptor beta chains presented below share a single source sample, sequenced in a study of cytomegalovirus exposure and HLA in healthy donors. Amplification used 60 Vbeta primers and 13 Jbeta primers. Only in-frame clones appear in the TCRdb table, and some are missing; sequencing was by immunoSEQ multiplex PCR. The sample lists roughly 120,000 clones, 60% to 85% seen once, with just under 3% in the top ten. Material for sequencing was PBMCs. These receptors all come from a middle-aged woman in good health and CMV-seropositive.

The CDR3, as DNA: TGTGCCAGCAGCCAAGTACCAGCGGGCTCTGGGGGACAAGAGACCCAGTACTTC. Protein sequence: CASSQVPAGSGGQETQYF. This chain links TRBV4-2 with TRBJ2-5; D is possibly TRBD2 (6 bases). This CDR3 is built from 18 residues. Germline V CDR1 and CDR2: LGHNA, YNFKEQ. V dropped 1 base and J dropped 2 bases, with 20 bases sitting between them.

CDR3 DNA: TGTGCCAGCAGCTTGGGACAGGAATACAGGGACGAGCAGTACTTC. Residues: CASSLGQEYRDEQYF. The chain joins TRBV11-1 to TRBJ2-7; 8 positions agree with TRBD1. Losses at the gene ends were 3 bases for V and 5 bases for J; bases not matched to a gene: 9. This CDR3 comprises 15 residues. Germline CDR1 and CDR2: SGHAT and FQDESV (reference sequence).

The gene calls are TRBV5-1 and TRBJ2-7, with a weak D call TRBD1 (5 bases). The length of the CDR3 is 15 residues. Germline assignment: CDR1 SGHRS and CDR2 YFSETQ. Trimming cost V 4 bases and J 0 bases, with 14 bases left between them. The CDR3 protein is CASSTRVGHSYEQYF. CDR3 sequence (DNA): TGCGCCAGCAGCACCAGAGTAGGACACTCCTACGAGCAGTACTTC.

The V call is TRBV29-1, the J call TRBJ2-2; D unclear. The CDR3 is 12 residues long. Germline-derived CDR1 and CDR2 are SQVTM and ANQGSEA. V lost 4 bases, J lost 0 bases, and 3 bases lay in between. Written as DNA, the CDR3 is TGCAGCGTTGGGCCGAACACCGGGGAGCTGTTTTTT. Its translation is CSVGPNTGELFF.

Here the CDR3 DNA reads TGTGCCAGCAGGAGGGCCGGGACAGATATCACAGATACGCAGTATTTT. Amino acids: CASRRAGTDITDTQYF. The rearrangement links TRBV28 to TRBJ2-3, with 7 positions matching TRBD1. This CDR3 is built from 16 residues. CDR1 and CDR2 (germline): MDHEN, SYDVKM. V gave up 6 bases and J gave up 2 bases; unmatched junction bases: 11.

V is TRBV4-1 and J is TRBJ2-7, with D unresolved. CDR3 size: 13 residues. V was pared by 0 bases and J by 4 bases, with 7 bases between. Germline V gene lookup returns CDR1 MGHRA and CDR2 YSYEKL. The CDR3 region has the DNA TGCGCCAGCAGCCAAGAAATTAGTTACGAGCAGTACTTC. Translated, it gives CASSQEISYEQYF.

The gene calls are TRBV4-3 and TRBJ2-6; D perhaps matches TRBD1 (5 bases). CDR1 and CDR2 (germline): LGHNA, YSLEER. The CDR3 length is 20 residues. V lost 0 bases and J lost 3, with 21 bases in between. CDR3 protein: CASSQDQVSGMTGGANVLTF. The CDR3 bases are TGCGCCAGCAGCCAAGATCAGGTTTCAGGGATGACGGGTGGGGCCAACGTCCTGACTTTC.

The rearrangement links TRBV7-8 to TRBJ1-1; D gene ambiguous. Looked up from germline, CDR1 is SGHVS and CDR2 is FQNEAQ. Trimming pared 5 bases from V and 0 bases from J, leaving 10 bases between. CDR3 length: 14 residues. CDR3 DNA sequence: TGTGCCAGCAGCCCACGAGAGGTGAACACTGAAGCTTTCTTT. Amino acid sequence: CASSPREVNTEAFF.

V gene TRBV7-2 combines with J gene TRBJ2-1, with D tentatively TRBD1 (6 bases). In germline, CDR1 is SGHTA, CDR2 FQGNSA. Trimming shortened V by 2 bases and J by 6 bases, and 17 bases separated the two germline ends. The CDR3 loop spans 16 amino acids. CDR3 coding DNA: TGTGCCAGCAGCTTATGGCGGACAGATCTCTTCAATGAGCAGTTCTTC. Translated: CASSLWRTDLFNEQFF.

The chain couples TRBV30 to TRBJ2-2; 7 positions agree with TRBD2. Trimming removed 1 base from V and 6 bases from J; junction bases left unmatched: 11. The CDR3 is 16 amino acids. Germline V CDR1 and CDR2: GTSNPN, SVGIG (reference sequence). The CDR3: CAWSAKGRDGAGELFF. The CDR3 nucleotides are TGTGCCTGGAGTGCAAAAGGGAGGGATGGCGCCGGGGAGCTGTTTTTT.

The chain employs TRBV29-1 and TRBJ2-1; D not resolved. The germline V gene encodes CDR1 SQVTM and CDR2 ANQGSEA. The V and J ends lost 3 bases and 4 bases respectively, with 7 bases between them. CDR3 length: 12 amino acids. The CDR3 spells CSVDSVYNEQFF. The CDR3 nucleotides are TGCAGCGTTGACTCCGTTTACAATGAGCAGTTCTTC.

This rearrangement joins TRBV6-5 to TRBJ1-2, with TRBD1 matching 9 bases. The CDR3 is made up of 14 amino acids. Germline V gives CDR1 MNHEY, CDR2 SVGAGI. V dropped 2 bases and J dropped 6; count of bases not matched to a gene: 4. The CDR3 DNA reads TGTGCCAGCAGTTACCGGGACAGGGCCCATGGCTACACCTTC. Its protein is CASSYRDRAHGYTF.

The J gene is TRBJ2-1, the V gene TRBV5-1; D not certain. This CDR3 is built from 12 residues. Deletions cut 2 bases from V and 4 bases from J, with 4 bases between. From germline, CDR1 is SGHRS and CDR2 YFSETQ. CDR3 residues: CASSFEYNEQFF. CDR3 in DNA: TGCGCCAGCAGCTTCGAGTACAATGAGCAGTTCTTC. Based on the CDR3 plus reference TRBV5-1 and TRBJ2-1, the full variable domain is KAGVTQTPRYLIKTRGQQVTLSCSPISGHRSVSWYQQTPGQGLQFLFEYFSETQRNKGNFPGRFSGRQFSNSRSEMNVSTLELGDSALYLCASSFEYNEQFFGPGTRLTVL.

CDR3 sequence reads: CASSDNYEQYF. The CDR3 coding sequence is TGTGCCAGCAGTGATAACTACGAGCAGTACTTC. J is TRBJ2-7 and V is TRBV6-1; D not certain. The CDR3 consists of 11 residues. Trimming removed 3 bases from V and 3 bases from J, with 3 bases in between. CDR1 is MNHNS, CDR2 SASEGT, per germline.

The rearrangement joins TRBV10-3 to TRBJ1-3; D remains ambiguous. Germline loops: CDR1 ENHRY, CDR2 SYGVKD. V was shortened by 6 bases and J by 1 base, with 10 bases between the two germline ends. The CDR3 extends over 14 amino acids. The CDR3 DNA is TGTGCCATCAGGGCATCTGATTCTGGAAACACCATATATTTT. Amino acid sequence: CAIRASDSGNTIYF.

This rearrangement joins TRBV6-1 to TRBJ2-1; 7 positions agree with TRBD2. The CDR3 loop spans 15 amino acids. Losses at the gene ends were 7 bases for V and 4 bases for J; bases not matched to a gene: 10. Germline-derived CDR1 and CDR2 are MNHNS and SASEGT. The CDR3 coding sequence is TGTGCCAGCATCCTATCGGGGGGATATTACAATGAGCAGTTCTTC. It encodes CASILSGGYYNEQFF.

The chain uses TRBV25-1 and TRBJ1-1; 7 nucleotides line up with TRBD1. V was clipped by 2 bases and J by 5 bases; unmatched bases: 17. CDR3 length: 18 residues. Germline V lookup: CDR1 MGHDK, CDR2 SYGVNS. CDR3 amino acids: CASSEDKPGQLIGTEAFF. The DNA of the CDR3 is TGTGCCAGCAGTGAAGATAAACCGGGACAGCTCATAGGAACTGAAGCTTTCTTT.

V is TRBV6-5 and J is TRBJ2-3, with 7 bases matching TRBD2. Germline loops: CDR1 MNHEY, CDR2 SVGAGI. V shed 2 bases, J shed 6 bases, and the junction held 5 bases outside the gene matches. This CDR3 comprises 14 residues. The CDR3 sequence: CASSYAASGDTQYF. CDR3 sequence (DNA): TGTGCCAGCAGTTACGCGGCTAGCGGCGATACGCAGTATTTT.

The V gene is TRBV18, the J gene TRBJ2-7; TRBD1 is a possible D gene (5 bases). Trimming left V 3 bases short and J 0 bases short, with 15 bases between. CDR1 is KGHSH and CDR2 is LQKENI in the germline V gene. This CDR3 is 16 amino acids long. CDR3 bases: TGTGCCAGCTCACCCAGCCGACAGACGATCTCCTACGAGCAGTACTTC. Translated, it gives CASSPSRQTISYEQYF.